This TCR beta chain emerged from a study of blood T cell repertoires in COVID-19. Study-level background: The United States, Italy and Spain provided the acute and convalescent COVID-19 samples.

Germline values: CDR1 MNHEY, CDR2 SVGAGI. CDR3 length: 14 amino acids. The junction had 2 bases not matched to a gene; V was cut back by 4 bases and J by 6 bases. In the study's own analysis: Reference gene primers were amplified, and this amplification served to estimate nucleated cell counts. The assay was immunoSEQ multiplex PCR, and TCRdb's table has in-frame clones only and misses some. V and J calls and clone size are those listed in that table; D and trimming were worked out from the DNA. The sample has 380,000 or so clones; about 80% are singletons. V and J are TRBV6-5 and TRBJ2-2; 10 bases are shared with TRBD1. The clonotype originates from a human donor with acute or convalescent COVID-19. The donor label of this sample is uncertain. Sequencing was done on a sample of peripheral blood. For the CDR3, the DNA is TGTGCCAGCAGTTCCGGGACAGGGGCCGGGGAGCTGTTTTTT. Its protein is CASSSGTGAGELFF.